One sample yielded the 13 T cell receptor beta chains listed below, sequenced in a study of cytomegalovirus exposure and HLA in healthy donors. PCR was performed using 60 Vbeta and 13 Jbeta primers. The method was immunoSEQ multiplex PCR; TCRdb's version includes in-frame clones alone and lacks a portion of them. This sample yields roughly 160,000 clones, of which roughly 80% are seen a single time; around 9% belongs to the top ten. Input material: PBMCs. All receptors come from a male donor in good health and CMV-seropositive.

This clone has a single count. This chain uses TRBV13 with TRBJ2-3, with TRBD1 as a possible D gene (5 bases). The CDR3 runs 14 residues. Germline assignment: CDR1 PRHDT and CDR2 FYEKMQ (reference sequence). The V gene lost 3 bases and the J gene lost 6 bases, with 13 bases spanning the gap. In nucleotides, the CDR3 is TGTGCCAGCAGCTTCAGGGATAAAGCGGATACGCAGTATTTT. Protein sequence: CASSFRDKADTQYF.

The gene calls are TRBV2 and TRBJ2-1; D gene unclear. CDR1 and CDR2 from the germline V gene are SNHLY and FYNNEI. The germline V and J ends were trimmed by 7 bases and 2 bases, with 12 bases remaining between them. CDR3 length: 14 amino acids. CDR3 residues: CASTELGAYNEQFF. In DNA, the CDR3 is TGTGCCAGCACCGAGCTAGGAGCCTACAATGAGCAGTTCTTC.

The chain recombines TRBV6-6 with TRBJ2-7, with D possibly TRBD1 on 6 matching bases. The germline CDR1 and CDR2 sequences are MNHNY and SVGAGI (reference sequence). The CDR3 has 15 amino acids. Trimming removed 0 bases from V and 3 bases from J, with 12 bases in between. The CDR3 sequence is CASSYSETGGYEQYF. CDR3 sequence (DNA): TGTGCCAGCAGTTACTCGGAGACAGGAGGCTACGAGCAGTACTTC.

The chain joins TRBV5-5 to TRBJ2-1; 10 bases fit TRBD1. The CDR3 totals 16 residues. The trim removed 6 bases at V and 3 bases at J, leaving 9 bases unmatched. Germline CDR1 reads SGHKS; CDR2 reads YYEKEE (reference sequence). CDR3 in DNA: TGTGCCAGCACCCCGGGGACAGGGGACTACTACAATGAGCAGTTCTTC. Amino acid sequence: CASTPGTGDYYNEQFF.

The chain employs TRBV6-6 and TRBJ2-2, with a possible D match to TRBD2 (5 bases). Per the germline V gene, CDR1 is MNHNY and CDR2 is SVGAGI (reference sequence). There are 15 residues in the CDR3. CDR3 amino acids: CATMEPPVGTGELFF. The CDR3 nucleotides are TGTGCGACTATGGAGCCCCCCGTGGGCACCGGGGAGCTGTTTTTT.

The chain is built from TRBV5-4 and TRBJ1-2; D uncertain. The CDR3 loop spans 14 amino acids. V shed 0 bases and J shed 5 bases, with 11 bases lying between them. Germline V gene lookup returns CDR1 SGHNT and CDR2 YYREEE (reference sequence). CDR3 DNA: TGTGCCAGCAGCTTGGTTGGGCCAGGTTATGGCTACACCTTC. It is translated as CASSLVGPGYGYTF.

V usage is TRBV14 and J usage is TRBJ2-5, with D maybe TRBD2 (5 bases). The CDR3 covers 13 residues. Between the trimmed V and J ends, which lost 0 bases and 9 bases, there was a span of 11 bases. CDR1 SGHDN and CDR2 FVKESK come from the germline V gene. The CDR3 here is CASSQEAELAQYF. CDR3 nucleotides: TGTGCCAGCAGCCAAGAAGCGGAATTGGCCCAGTACTTC.

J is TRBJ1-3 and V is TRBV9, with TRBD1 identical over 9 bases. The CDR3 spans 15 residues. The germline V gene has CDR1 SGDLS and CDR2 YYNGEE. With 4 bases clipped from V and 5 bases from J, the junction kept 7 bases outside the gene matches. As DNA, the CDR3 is TGTGCCAGCAGCACAGGACAGGGGATCAGAAACACCATATATTTT. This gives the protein CASSTGQGIRNTIYF.

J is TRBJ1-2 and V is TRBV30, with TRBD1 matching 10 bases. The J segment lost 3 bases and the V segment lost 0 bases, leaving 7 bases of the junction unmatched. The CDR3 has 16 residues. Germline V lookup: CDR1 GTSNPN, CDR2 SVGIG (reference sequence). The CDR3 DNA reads TGTGCCTGGAGTGTAGGCGCGACAGGGGGCCACTATGGCTACACCTTC. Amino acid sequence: CAWSVGATGGHYGYTF.

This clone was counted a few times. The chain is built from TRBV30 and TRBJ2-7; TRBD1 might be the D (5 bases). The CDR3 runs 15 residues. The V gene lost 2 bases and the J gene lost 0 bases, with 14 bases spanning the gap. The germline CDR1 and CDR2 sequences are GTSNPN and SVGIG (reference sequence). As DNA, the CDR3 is TGTGCCTGGAGTCTTGGGCCAGGGCTCTCCTACGAGCAGTACTTC. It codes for CAWSLGPGLSYEQYF.

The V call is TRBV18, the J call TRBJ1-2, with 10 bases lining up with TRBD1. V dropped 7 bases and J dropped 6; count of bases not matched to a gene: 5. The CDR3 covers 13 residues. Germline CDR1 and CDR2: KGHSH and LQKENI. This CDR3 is CASLAGTGDGYTF. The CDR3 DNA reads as TGTGCCAGCTTAGCCGGGACAGGGGATGGCTACACCTTC.

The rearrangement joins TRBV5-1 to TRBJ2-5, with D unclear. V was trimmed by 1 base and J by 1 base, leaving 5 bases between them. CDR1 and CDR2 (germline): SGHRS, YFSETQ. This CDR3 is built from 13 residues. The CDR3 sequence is CASSLPGQETQYF. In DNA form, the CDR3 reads TGCGCCAGCAGCTTGCCAGGCCAAGAGACCCAGTACTTC.

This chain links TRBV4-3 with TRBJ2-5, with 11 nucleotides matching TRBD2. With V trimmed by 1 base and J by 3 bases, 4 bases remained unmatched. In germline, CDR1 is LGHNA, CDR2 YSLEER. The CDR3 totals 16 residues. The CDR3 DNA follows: TGCGCCAGCAGCCAAGGGGCGACTAGCGGGAAAGAGACCCAGTACTTC. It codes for CASSQGATSGKETQYF.